This T cell receptor (beta chain) stems from a study of post-analysis software for immune sequencing data. This clonotype came up a few times. Unique molecular identifiers were present in the TCR beta cDNA libraries. TCRdb processed the PCR reads anew with MiXCR; each CDR3 protein has one entry. The data contain 160,000 or so distinct CDR3 sequences, under 40% of them singletons. CDR1 is SQVTM and CDR2 is ANQGSEA in the germline V gene. CDR3 length: 14 amino acids. Trimming took 4 bases from V and 1 from J, leaving 14 bases between them. The chain uses TRBV29-1 and TRBJ2-7, with D hard to call. This receptor was identified in a girl under 18 with multiple sclerosis. This specimen was blood, taken after autologous hematopoietic stem cell transplantation. This chain's CDR3 is CSVGEQASSYEQYF. The CDR3, as DNA: TGCAGCGTTGGTGAGCAGGCCTCATCCTACGAGCAGTACTTC.